This T cell receptor beta chain was obtained from a study of T cells in women clearing cervical HPV infection. TCRdb keeps only in-frame clones here, not all; method: immunoSEQ multiplex PCR. The table for this sample gives about 45,000 clones. Worth noting for this clone: As yet, its antigen is unknown. The read terminates 3 residues before the CDR3 end, so the remaining end is supplied by the germline J gene.

Germline CDR1 reads SGHTA; CDR2 reads FQGNSA. Trimming took 7 bases from V and 3 from J; bases not matched to a gene: 7. The CDR3 length is 15 residues. Whole-study results and caveats: CIN3+ cases had significantly higher TCR richness than controls; evenness did not differ. Combining TCR richness with V gene abundances gave roughly 0.84 AUC. Unknown T-cell numbers per sample may underlie the richness differences.

This chain links TRBV7-2 with TRBJ1-3, with TRBD1 matching over 9 bases. Sequencing input: blood buffy coat. This TCR was sampled from a woman aged 18-70 years with a cervical HPV16 infection that either progressed to CIN3+ or cleared (not recorded which). The part of the CDR3 DNA that was read is TGTGCCAGCACCCCGGACAGGGGAGGTGGAAACACC. As protein: CASTPDRGGGNT. From start to end, the CDR3 is CASTPDRGGGNTIYF.